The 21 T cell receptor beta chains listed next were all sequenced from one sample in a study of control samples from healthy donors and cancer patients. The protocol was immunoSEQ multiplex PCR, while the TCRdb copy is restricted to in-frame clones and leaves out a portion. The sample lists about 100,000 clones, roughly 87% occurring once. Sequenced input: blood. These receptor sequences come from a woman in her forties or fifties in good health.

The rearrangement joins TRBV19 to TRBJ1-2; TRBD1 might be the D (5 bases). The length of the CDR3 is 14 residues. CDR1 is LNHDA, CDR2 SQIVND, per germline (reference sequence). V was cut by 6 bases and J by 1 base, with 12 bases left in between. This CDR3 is CASRDRGGNYGYTF. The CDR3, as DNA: TGTGCCAGTAGAGACCGGGGGGGTAACTATGGCTACACCTTC.

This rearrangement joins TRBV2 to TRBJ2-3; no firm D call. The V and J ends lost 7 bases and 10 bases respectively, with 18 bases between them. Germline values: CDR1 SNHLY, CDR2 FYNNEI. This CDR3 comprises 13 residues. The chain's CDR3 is CASNEAEVEAQYF. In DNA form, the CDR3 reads TGTGCCAGCAACGAGGCCGAAGTCGAAGCGCAGTATTTT.

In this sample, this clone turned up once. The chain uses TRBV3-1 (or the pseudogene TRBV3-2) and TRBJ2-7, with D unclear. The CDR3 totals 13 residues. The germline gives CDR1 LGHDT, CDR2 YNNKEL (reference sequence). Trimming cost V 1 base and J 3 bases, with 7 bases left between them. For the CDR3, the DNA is TGTGCCAGCAGCCAAGTCCGACACTACGAGCAGTACGTC. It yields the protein CASSQVRHYEQYV.

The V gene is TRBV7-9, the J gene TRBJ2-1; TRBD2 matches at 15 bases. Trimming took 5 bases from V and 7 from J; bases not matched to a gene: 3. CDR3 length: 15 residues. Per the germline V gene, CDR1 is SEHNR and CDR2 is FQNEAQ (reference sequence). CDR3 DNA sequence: TGTGCCAGCAGCCGGACTAGCGGGGGGGCAAATGAGCAGTTCTTC. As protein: CASSRTSGGANEQFF.

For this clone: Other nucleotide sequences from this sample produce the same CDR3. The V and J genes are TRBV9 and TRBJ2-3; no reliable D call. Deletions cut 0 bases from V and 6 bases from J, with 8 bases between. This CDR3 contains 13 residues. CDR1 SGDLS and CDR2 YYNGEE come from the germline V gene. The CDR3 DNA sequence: TGTGCCAGCAGCGTAGGGTTGGGGGATACGCAGTATTTT. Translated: CASSVGLGDTQYF. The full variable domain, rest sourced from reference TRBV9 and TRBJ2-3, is DSGVTQTPKHLITATGQRVTLRCSPRSGDLSVYWYQQSLDQGLQFLIQYYNGEERAKGNILERFSAQQFPDLHSELNLSSLELGDSALYFCASSVGLGDTQYFGPGTRLTVL.

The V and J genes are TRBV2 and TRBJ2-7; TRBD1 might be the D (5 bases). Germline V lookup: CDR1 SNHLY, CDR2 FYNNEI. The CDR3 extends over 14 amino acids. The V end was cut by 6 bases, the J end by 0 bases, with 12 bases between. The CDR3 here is CASRGQGSSYEQYF. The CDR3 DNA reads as TGTGCCAGCAGAGGGCAGGGTAGCTCCTACGAGCAGTACTTC. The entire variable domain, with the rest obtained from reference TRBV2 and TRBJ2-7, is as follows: EPEVTQTPSHQVTQMGQEVILRCVPISNHLYFYWYRQILGQKVEFLVSFYNNEISEKSEIFDDQFSVERPDGSNFTLKIRSTKLEDSAMYFCASRGQGSSYEQYFGPGTRLTVT.

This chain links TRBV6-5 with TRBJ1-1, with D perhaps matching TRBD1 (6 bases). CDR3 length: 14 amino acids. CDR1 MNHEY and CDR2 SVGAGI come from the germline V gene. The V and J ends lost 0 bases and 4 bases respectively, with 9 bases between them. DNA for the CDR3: TGTGCCAGCAGTTACTCGGAAGGGGGCACTGAAGCTTTCTTT. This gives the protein CASSYSEGGTEAFF.

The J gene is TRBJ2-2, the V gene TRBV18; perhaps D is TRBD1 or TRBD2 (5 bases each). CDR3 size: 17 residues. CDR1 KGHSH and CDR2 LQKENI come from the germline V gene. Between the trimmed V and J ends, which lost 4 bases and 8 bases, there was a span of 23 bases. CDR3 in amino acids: CASSLRFGEGLEGELFF. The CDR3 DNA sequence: TGTGCCAGCTCACTCCGGTTTGGAGAGGGGCTCGAAGGGGAGCTGTTTTTT.

The CDR3 coding sequence is TGTGCCAGCTCACTCAACTCGAACCGGAACACTGAAGCTTTCTTT. Amino acid sequence: CASSLNSNRNTEAFF. The chain links TRBV18 to TRBJ1-1; no clear D gene. This CDR3 region has 15 residues. Trimming removed 4 bases at V and 1 base at J, with 13 bases between. Germline V CDR1 and CDR2: KGHSH, LQKENI.

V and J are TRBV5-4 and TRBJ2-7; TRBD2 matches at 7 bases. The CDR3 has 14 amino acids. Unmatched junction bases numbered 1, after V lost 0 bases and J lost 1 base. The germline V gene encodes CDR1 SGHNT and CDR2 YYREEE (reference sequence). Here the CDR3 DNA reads TGTGCCAGCAGCTTGGAAGCGGGGTCCTACGAGCAGTACTTC. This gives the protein CASSLEAGSYEQYF.

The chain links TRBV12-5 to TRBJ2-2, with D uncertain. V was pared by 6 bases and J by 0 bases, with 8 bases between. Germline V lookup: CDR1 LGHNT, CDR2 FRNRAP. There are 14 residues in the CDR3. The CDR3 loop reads CASGTSPNTGELFF. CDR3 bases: TGTGCTAGTGGGACGAGCCCGAACACCGGGGAGCTGTTTTTT.

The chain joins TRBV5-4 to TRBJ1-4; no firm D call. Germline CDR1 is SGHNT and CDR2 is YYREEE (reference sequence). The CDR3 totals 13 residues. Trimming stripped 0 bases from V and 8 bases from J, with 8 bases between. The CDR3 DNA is TGTGCCAGCAGCTTGGTAGAAGGCGAAAAACTGTTTTTT. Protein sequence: CASSLVEGEKLFF.

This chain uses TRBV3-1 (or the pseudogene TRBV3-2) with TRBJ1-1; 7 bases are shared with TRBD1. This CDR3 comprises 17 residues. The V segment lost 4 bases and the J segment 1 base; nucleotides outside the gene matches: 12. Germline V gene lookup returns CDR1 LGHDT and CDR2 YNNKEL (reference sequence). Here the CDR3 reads CASSRFRRGPGNTEAFF. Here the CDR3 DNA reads TGTGCCAGCAGCCGGTTTCGTAGGGGGCCGGGGAACACTGAAGCTTTCTTT.

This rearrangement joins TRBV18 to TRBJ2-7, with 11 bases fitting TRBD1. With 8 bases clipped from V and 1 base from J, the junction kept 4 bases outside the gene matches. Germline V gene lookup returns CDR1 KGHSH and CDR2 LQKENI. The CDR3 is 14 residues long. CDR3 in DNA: TGTGCCAGCCTCCGGGACAGGGGGTCCTACGAGCAGTACTTC. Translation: CASLRDRGSYEQYF.

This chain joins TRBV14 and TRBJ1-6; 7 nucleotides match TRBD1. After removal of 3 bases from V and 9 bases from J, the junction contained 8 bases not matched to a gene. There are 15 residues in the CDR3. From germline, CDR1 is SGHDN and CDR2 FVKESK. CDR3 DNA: TGTGCCAGCAGCCACTCCGAGACAGGGCTTTCACCCCTCCACTTT. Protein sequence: CASSHSETGLSPLHF.

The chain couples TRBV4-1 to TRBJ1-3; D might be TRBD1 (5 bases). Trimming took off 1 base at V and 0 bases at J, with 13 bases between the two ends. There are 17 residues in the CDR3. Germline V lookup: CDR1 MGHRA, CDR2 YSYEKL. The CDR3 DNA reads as TGCGCCAGCAGCCAAGTTTCGACTGGGGGCTCTGGAAACACCATATATTTT. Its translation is CASSQVSTGGSGNTIYF.

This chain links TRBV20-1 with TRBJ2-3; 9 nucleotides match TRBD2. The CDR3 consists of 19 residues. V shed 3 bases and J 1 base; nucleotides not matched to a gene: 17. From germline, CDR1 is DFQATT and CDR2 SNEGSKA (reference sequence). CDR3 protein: CSASNPLAGLFRGTDTQYF. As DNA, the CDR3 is TGCAGTGCTAGTAATCCCCTAGCGGGGTTATTTAGGGGCACAGATACGCAGTATTTT.

CDR3 in amino acids: CASSLARGASGYTF. DNA of the CDR3: TGTGCCAGCAGCTTGGCGCGGGGGGCGAGTGGCTACACCTTC. The chain recombines TRBV5-6 with TRBJ1-2, with D maybe TRBD1 (6 bases). Germline CDR1 reads SGHDT; CDR2 reads YYEEEE. Trimming cost V 0 bases and J 7 bases, with 13 bases left between them. CDR3 length: 14 amino acids. Full variable domain (remainder filled in from reference TRBV5-6 and TRBJ1-2): DAGVTQSPTHLIKTRGQQVTLRCSPKSGHDTVSWYQQALGQGPQFIFQYYEEEERQRGNFPDRFSGHQFPNYSSELNVNALLLGDSALYLCASSLARGASGYTFGSGTRLTVV.

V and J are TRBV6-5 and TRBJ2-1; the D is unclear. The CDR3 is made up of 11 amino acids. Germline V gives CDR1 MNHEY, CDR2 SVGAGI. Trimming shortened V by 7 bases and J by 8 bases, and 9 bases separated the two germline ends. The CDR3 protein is CASTRNDEQFF. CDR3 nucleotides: TGTGCCAGCACCCGTAACGATGAGCAGTTCTTC.

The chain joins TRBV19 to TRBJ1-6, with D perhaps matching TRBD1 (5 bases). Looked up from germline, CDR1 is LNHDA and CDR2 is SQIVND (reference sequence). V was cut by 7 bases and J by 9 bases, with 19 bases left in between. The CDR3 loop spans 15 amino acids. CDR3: CASKSFEGKTSPLHF. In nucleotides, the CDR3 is TGTGCCAGTAAAAGTTTTGAGGGGAAAACTTCACCCCTCCACTTT.

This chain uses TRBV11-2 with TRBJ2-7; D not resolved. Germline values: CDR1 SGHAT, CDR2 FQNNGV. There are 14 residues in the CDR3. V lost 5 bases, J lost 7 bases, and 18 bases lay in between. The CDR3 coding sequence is TGTGCCAGCAGCCCACGCCCGGACCAAGGGGAGCAGTACTTC. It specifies CASSPRPDQGEQYF.